This T cell receptor (beta chain) was found in a study of CD8 T cells in ankylosing spondylitis. A single record per CDR3 protein comes from TCRdb applying MiXCR to the 5' RACE reads. The sample shows roughly 190,000 distinct CDR3 sequences, 9.5% to 15% of them seen only once. Regarding this clonotype: Its antigen is unknown.

Germline CDR1 MGHDK, CDR2 SYGVNS. Trimming took off 3 bases at V and 1 base at J, with 9 bases between the two ends. This CDR3 has 14 residues. Findings of the study overall: Characteristic, it appeared, of ankylosing spondylitis blood was a TCR beta motif of roughly eight highly homologous variants.

This receptor was obtained from a male donor with ankylosing spondylitis or in good health (not recorded which). Sequences were obtained from blood, either unsorted or a sorted T cell fraction (not recorded which). The chain is built from TRBV25-1 and TRBJ2-5, with unresolved D. The CDR3 sequence: CASSEDMIQETQYF. The CDR3 region has the DNA TGTGCCAGCAGTGAGGATATGATCCAAGAGACCCAGTACTTC. The full variable domain, in which reference TRBV25-1 and TRBJ2-5 provide the parts outside the CDR3, is EADIYQTPRYLVIGTGKKITLECSQTMGHDKMYWYQQDPGMELHLIHYSYGVNSTEKGDLSSESTVSRIRTEHFPLTLESARPSHTSQYLCASSEDMIQETQYFGPGTRLLVL.